What follows is one T cell receptor (beta chain) and its context. This specimen belongs to a study of blood T cell repertoires in COVID-19. Sequenced by immunoSEQ multiplex PCR; TCRdb stores in-frame clones only, minus some. The sample has approximately 110,000 clones, around four fifths seen once. This CDR3 comprises 16 residues. V lost 5 bases, J lost 2 bases, and 17 bases lay in between. Germline-derived CDR1 and CDR2 are LNHDA and SQIVND (reference sequence). This clonotype was obtained from a man older than 75 with COVID-19, enrolled during active disease. The chain joins TRBV19 to TRBJ2-3, with D perhaps matching TRBD2 (6 bases). The sample taken for sequencing was peripheral blood. The CDR3 DNA is TGTGCCAGTAGTTCCCGGGGGTCGAGAGACACAGATACGCAGTATTTT. It specifies CASSSRGSRDTDTQYF.